A single sample is the source of the 21 T cell receptor beta chains below, sequenced in a study of shared clonotypes between healthy human individuals. Some clones are missing from TCRdb's copy, which holds only in-frame ones; the method was immunoSEQ multiplex PCR. The sample yields about 1.1 million clones, 70% to 80% seen once. Sequencing used memory CD4+ T cells from PBMCs. As to subset: CD45RA-negative fraction. These receptors originate from a man in his late teens or twenties in good health. Some clones in this sample may be carry-over from other donors' samples.

The rearrangement links TRBV2 to TRBJ1-5, with a tentative D call TRBD1 (5 bases). The CDR3 length is 13 residues. V was trimmed by 4 bases and J by 5 bases, leaving 9 bases between them. The germline gives CDR1 SNHLY, CDR2 FYNNEI. CDR3 in DNA: TGTGCCAGCAGTGGGGGGATCGATCAGCCCCAGCATTTT. Protein: CASSGGIDQPQHF. Using reference TRBV2 and TRBJ1-5 for the parts outside the CDR3, the full variable domain is EPEVTQTPSHQVTQMGQEVILRCVPISNHLYFYWYRQILGQKVEFLVSFYNNEISEKSEIFDDQFSVERPDGSNFTLKIRSTKLEDSAMYFCASSGGIDQPQHFGDGTRLSIL.

The chain links TRBV25-1 to TRBJ2-5, with 11 positions matching TRBD1. The length of the CDR3 is 16 residues. With 2 bases clipped from V and 5 bases from J, the junction kept 7 bases outside the gene matches. Germline lookup yields CDR1 MGHDK and CDR2 SYGVNS. The CDR3 DNA follows: TGTGCCAGCAGTGAAAATGGGGGACAGGGGGTTGAGACCCAGTACTTC. Translated: CASSENGGQGVETQYF.

The rearrangement joins TRBV30 to TRBJ2-2; D gene ambiguous. This CDR3 has 13 amino acids. V gave up 1 base and J gave up 4 bases, with 7 bases separating them. Germline V gene sequence: CDR1 GTSNPN, CDR2 SVGIG (reference sequence). CDR3 in amino acids: CAWSGRITGELFF. For the CDR3, the DNA is TGTGCCTGGAGTGGTCGAATCACCGGGGAGCTGTTTTTT.

The CDR3 DNA sequence: TGCAGCGTCCAGACTGGCGACGAGCAGTACTTC. This codes for CSVQTGDEQYF. The chain has TRBV29-1 and TRBJ2-5; D is undetermined. Judging by the DNA end, TRBJ2-7 fits better; the J call may be wrong. CDR1 is SQVTM, CDR2 ANQGSEA, per germline. This CDR3 comprises 11 residues.

V is TRBV27 and J is TRBJ2-5; 9 bases agree with TRBD1. Looked up from germline, CDR1 is MNHEY and CDR2 is SMNVEV (reference sequence). This CDR3 comprises 13 residues. V lost 4 bases to trimming and J lost 7 bases; unmatched junction nucleotides: 4. The CDR3 DNA is TGTGCCAGCAGTTGGGACAGGGTAACGACCCAGTACTTC. Encoded protein: CASSWDRVTTQYF.

The V call is TRBV10-3, the J call TRBJ1-2, with D hard to call. Germline CDR1 ENHRY, CDR2 SYGVKD. The V end lost 2 bases, the J end lost 4 bases, and 14 bases lay between the germline ends. This CDR3 region has 15 residues. The CDR3 spells CAISETRHGSYGYTF. DNA for the CDR3: TGTGCCATCAGTGAGACAAGACACGGGTCCTATGGCTACACCTTC.

A word on this clone: In the same sample, other DNA sequences code for this CDR3. The chain couples TRBV11-2 to TRBJ2-7; D is possibly TRBD1 (5 bases). The germline V gene encodes CDR1 SGHAT and CDR2 FQNNGV. There are 14 residues in the CDR3. V was clipped by 2 bases and J by 1 base, with 9 bases between them. This CDR3 is CASSLRQGSYEQYF. The CDR3 nucleotides are TGTGCCAGCAGCTTACGGCAGGGATCCTACGAGCAGTACTTC.

CDR3 protein: CASSPWGRGSGELFF. The CDR3 DNA reads as TGTGCCAGCAGCCCGTGGGGGAGGGGCTCCGGGGAGCTGTTTTTT. This rearrangement joins TRBV27 to TRBJ2-2; 7 positions match TRBD2. Germline CDR1 reads MNHEY; CDR2 reads SMNVEV (reference sequence). The CDR3 has 15 residues. J gave up 6 bases and V 6 bases, and 10 bases lay outside the gene matches.

The chain joins TRBV9 to TRBJ1-2; the match to TRBD1 covers 7 bases. The germline gives CDR1 SGDLS, CDR2 YYNGEE. The V segment lost 3 bases and the J segment 3 bases; nucleotides outside the gene matches: 17. The CDR3 totals 18 residues. CDR3: CASSESPERGRGYYGYTF. The CDR3 coding sequence is TGTGCCAGCAGCGAGAGCCCGGAGAGGGGGCGCGGGTACTATGGCTACACCTTC.

The genes are TRBV6-1 and TRBJ1-2, with D hard to call. The V gene's germline CDR1 is MNHNS and CDR2 SASEGT. This CDR3 is built from 13 residues. V was trimmed by 1 base and J by 8 bases, leaving 11 bases between them. The CDR3 here is CASSEVTESGYTF. Here the CDR3 DNA reads TGTGCCAGCAGTGAAGTCACAGAATCCGGCTACACCTTC.

This CDR3 is CASSRTGTGNYGYTF. The CDR3 nucleotides are TGTGCCAGCAGTCGAACCGGGACAGGGAACTATGGCTACACCTTC. This chain connects TRBV28 to TRBJ1-2; 9 bases are a match to TRBD1. Germline CDR1 is MDHEN and CDR2 is SYDVKM. Unmatched junction bases numbered 6, after V lost 5 bases and J lost 2 bases. The CDR3 runs 15 residues.

CDR3 bases: TGTGCCAGCAGTTACTCACAGACAGGGTTCGGAAACACCATATATTTT. The encoded protein is CASSYSQTGFGNTIYF. The chain recombines TRBV6-5 with TRBJ1-3; 7 positions match TRBD1. CDR1 is MNHEY, CDR2 SVGAGI, per germline. With V trimmed by 0 bases and J by 4 bases, 6 bases remained unmatched. The CDR3 covers 16 residues.

V and J are TRBV25-1 and TRBJ1-2; TRBD1 aligns across 8 bases. CDR1 MGHDK and CDR2 SYGVNS come from the germline V gene. The CDR3 covers 14 residues. V shed 5 bases, J shed 5 bases, and the junction held 7 bases outside the gene matches. The CDR3: CASSSDRGGYGYTF. The CDR3 nucleotides are TGTGCCAGCAGTTCCGACAGGGGAGGGTATGGCTACACCTTC.

The chain recombines TRBV28 with TRBJ1-2; no clear D gene. Germline V lookup: CDR1 MDHEN, CDR2 SYDVKM. The CDR3 sequence is 15 residues long. Deletions cut 3 bases from V and 0 bases from J, with 11 bases between. As DNA, the CDR3 is TGTGCCAGCAGTTTGCAGGCGGGAACTAACTATGGCTACACCTTC. This codes for CASSLQAGTNYGYTF.

The chain links TRBV6-1 to TRBJ1-3; D is undetermined. CDR1 is MNHNS and CDR2 is SASEGT in the germline V gene. The CDR3 is made up of 14 amino acids. The V gene lost 4 bases and the J gene lost 0 bases, with 7 bases spanning the gap. Here the CDR3 reads CASSVRISGNTIYF. The CDR3 DNA follows: TGTGCCAGCAGTGTGCGAATCTCTGGAAACACCATATATTTT.

The chain uses TRBV7-9 and TRBJ1-6; D not certain. The CDR3 contains 12 residues. Deletions cut 5 bases from V and 6 bases from J, with 5 bases between. CDR1 SEHNR and CDR2 FQNEAQ come from the germline V gene (reference sequence). CDR3: CASSRLNSPLHF. DNA of the CDR3: TGTGCCAGCAGCCGACTTAATTCACCCCTCCACTTT.

The chain carries TRBV7-2 and TRBJ1-1; no reliable D call. CDR3 size: 15 residues. CDR1 and CDR2 from the germline V gene are SGHTA and FQGNSA. V was shortened by 3 bases and J by 1 base, with 12 bases between the two germline ends. CDR3 amino acids: CASSFTGLGNTEAFF. The CDR3, as DNA: TGTGCCAGCAGCTTCACGGGGTTGGGGAACACTGAAGCTTTCTTT.

Worth noting for this clone: The same CDR3 can be traced to other DNA sequences in this sample. The chain joins TRBV18 to TRBJ2-5; D gene uncertain. V shed 3 bases and J shed 5 bases, with 13 bases lying between them. Looked up from germline, CDR1 is KGHSH and CDR2 is LQKENI. This CDR3 comprises 14 residues. The CDR3 spells CASSPPERRETQYF. The CDR3 DNA follows: TGTGCCAGCTCACCGCCCGAGAGGCGGGAGACCCAGTACTTC.

This chain uses TRBV18 with TRBJ2-3, with TRBD2 as a possible D gene (7 bases). The CDR3 has 16 amino acids. Germline V CDR1 and CDR2: KGHSH, LQKENI. Trimming left V 6 bases short and J 0 bases short, with 16 bases between. The chain's CDR3 is CASSLLGGASTDTQYF. In nucleotides, the CDR3 is TGTGCCAGCTCGCTATTGGGGGGGGCCAGCACAGATACGCAGTATTTT.

The rearrangement joins TRBV5-1 to TRBJ2-5; tentative D call: TRBD2 (6 bases). CDR3 size: 15 residues. V was clipped by 3 bases and J by 5 bases, with 17 bases between them. From germline, CDR1 is SGHRS and CDR2 YFSETQ. CDR3 coding DNA: TGCGCCAGCAGCTCCACGCTTGGGGGGTACGAGACCCAGTACTTC. Encoded protein: CASSSTLGGYETQYF.

The CDR3 nucleotides read TGTGCCAGCAGTGAGGCGACAGGGTTCTCTGAAAAACTGTTTTTT. The encoded protein is CASSEATGFSEKLFF. V and J are TRBV25-1 and TRBJ1-4; 7 positions match TRBD1. CDR1 and CDR2 (germline): MGHDK, SYGVNS. The CDR3 contains 15 residues. Germline trimming cut 3 bases from V and 7 bases from J; bases unmatched to any gene: 8.